This T cell receptor (beta chain) is from a study of T cell responses to AZD1222 COVID-19 vaccine. CDR1 KGHSH and CDR2 LQKENI come from the germline V gene. The V gene lost 4 bases and the J gene lost 2 bases, with 11 bases spanning the gap. There are 14 residues in the CDR3. The study, taken as a whole, reports: A reported finding is that nearly half of spike-specific TCRs target unmutated variant regions. It was only a handful of AZD1222 recipients who were seropositive at baseline. Clonal diversity may have been underestimated in mostly white British donors.

About this clone itself: Antigen specificity is unknown.

TCRdb keeps only in-frame clones here, not all; method: immunoSEQ multiplex PCR. The sample contains over 100,000 clones, 70% to 90% of which appear only once. The chain employs TRBV18 and TRBJ1-2, with D possibly being TRBD1 (6 bases). The source is an adult in good health. This material consisted of peripheral blood, taken on day 0 of MenACWY control vaccination. Written as DNA, the CDR3 is TGTGCCAGCTCACTCAACAGGGAAAACTATGGCTACACCTTC. Translation gives CASSLNRENYGYTF.